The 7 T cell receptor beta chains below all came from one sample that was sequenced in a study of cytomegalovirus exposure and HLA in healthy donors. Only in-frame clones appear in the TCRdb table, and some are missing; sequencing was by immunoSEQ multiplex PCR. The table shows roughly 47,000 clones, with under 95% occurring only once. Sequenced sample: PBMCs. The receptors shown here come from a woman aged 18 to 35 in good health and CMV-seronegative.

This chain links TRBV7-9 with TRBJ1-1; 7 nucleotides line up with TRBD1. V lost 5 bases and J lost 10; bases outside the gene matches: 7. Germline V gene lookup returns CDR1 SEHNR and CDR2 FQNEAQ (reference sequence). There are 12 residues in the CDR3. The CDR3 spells CASSRQGIGAFF. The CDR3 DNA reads TGTGCCAGCAGCAGACAGGGAATAGGAGCTTTCTTT. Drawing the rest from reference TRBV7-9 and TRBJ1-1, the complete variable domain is DTGVSQNPRHKITKRGQNVTFRCDPISEHNRLYWYRQTLGQGPEFLTYFQNEAQLEKSRLLSDRFSAERPKGSFSTLEIQRTEQGDSAMYLCASSRQGIGAFFGQGTRLTVV.

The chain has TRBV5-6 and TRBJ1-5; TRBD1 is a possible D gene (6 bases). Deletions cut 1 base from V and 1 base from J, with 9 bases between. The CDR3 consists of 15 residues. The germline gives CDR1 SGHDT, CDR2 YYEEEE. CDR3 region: CASSLTGNSNQPQHF. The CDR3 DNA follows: TGTGCCAGCAGCTTGACAGGGAACAGCAATCAGCCCCAGCATTTT.

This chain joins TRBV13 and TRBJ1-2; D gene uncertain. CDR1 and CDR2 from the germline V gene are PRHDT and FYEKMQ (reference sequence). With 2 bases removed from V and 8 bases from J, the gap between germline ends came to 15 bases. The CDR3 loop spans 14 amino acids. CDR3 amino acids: CASSLPSQIWGYTF. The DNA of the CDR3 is TGTGCCAGCAGCTTACCTTCACAGATATGGGGCTACACCTTC.

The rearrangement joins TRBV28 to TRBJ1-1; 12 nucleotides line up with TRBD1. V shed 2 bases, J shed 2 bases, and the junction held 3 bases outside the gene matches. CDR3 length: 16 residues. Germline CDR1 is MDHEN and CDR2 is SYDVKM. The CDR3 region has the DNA TGTGCCAGCAGTTTAGGGACAGGGGGCCCCAACACTGAAGCTTTCTTT. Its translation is CASSLGTGGPNTEAFF.

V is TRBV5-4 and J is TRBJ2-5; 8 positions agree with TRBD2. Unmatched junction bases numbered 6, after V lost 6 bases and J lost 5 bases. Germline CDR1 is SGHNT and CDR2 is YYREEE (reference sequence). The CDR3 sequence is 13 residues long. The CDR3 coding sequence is TGTGCCAGCACCGGGGGGGCCAGGGAGACCCAGTACTTC. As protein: CASTGGARETQYF.

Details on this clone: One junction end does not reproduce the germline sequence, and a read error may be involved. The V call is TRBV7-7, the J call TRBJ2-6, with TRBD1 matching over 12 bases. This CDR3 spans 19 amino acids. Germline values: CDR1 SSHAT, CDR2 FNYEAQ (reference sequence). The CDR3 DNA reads TGTGCTAGCAGCTTACCGCCGGGACAGGGGGCTTCTGGGGCCAACGTCCTGACTTTC. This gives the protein CASSLPPGQGASGANVLTF.

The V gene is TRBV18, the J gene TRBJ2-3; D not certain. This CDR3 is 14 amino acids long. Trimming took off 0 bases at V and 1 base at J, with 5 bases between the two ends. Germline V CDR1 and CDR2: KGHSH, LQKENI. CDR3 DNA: TGTGCCAGCTCACCACCGGCGGGCACAGATACGCAGTATTTT. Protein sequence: CASSPPAGTDTQYF.